The 5 T cell receptor beta chains below all came from one sample that was sequenced in a study of blood T cell repertoires in COVID-19. This table comes from immunoSEQ multiplex PCR, and its TCRdb copy is limited to in-frame clones, with some not included. This sample has more than 300,000 clones; roughly 86% occur once, and the top ten carry about 6.7%. Material: peripheral blood. All receptors come from a woman in her seventies with COVID-19, enrolled during active disease.

This rearrangement joins TRBV5-6 to TRBJ1-2; D ambiguous. V lost 1 base and J lost 5, with 9 bases in between. This CDR3 is built from 13 residues. Germline CDR1 and CDR2: SGHDT and YYEEEE. CDR3 amino acids: CASSLRVEYGYTF. DNA of the CDR3: TGTGCCAGCAGCTTGCGGGTCGAATATGGCTACACCTTC.

The chain is built from TRBV5-4 and TRBJ1-2, with D perhaps TRBD1 (6 bases). V lost 2 bases, J lost 5 bases, and 10 bases lay in between. CDR3 size: 13 residues. Germline loops: CDR1 SGHNT, CDR2 YYREEE (reference sequence). CDR3 bases: TGTGCCAGCAGCTTCGAGGGGGAATATGGCTACACCTTC. Translating it yields CASSFEGEYGYTF.

The chain joins TRBV15 to TRBJ2-5, with TRBD2 identical over 10 bases. Trimming at V came to 8 bases and at J to 5 bases, leaving 17 bases not matched to a gene. There are 17 residues in the CDR3. Per the germline V gene, CDR1 is LNHNV and CDR2 is YYDKDF (reference sequence). The CDR3, as DNA: TGTGCCACCTCCAGGACTAGCGGTGCTGCCTTGGGTGAGACCCAGTACTTC. It yields the protein CATSRTSGAALGETQYF.

The rearrangement uses TRBV5-4 and TRBJ2-1; the D is unclear. Germline V CDR1 and CDR2: SGHNT, YYREEE (reference sequence). CDR3 size: 11 residues. V shed 4 bases and J shed 9 bases, with 8 bases lying between them. The CDR3 protein is CASSLSSEQFF. The CDR3 DNA follows: TGTGCCAGCAGCCTTAGTAGTGAGCAGTTCTTC.

The chain uses TRBV2 and TRBJ2-1; TRBD2 is a possible D gene (6 bases). The CDR3 runs to 14 residues. Trimming shortened V by 6 bases and J by 7 bases, and 16 bases separated the two germline ends. CDR1 is SNHLY and CDR2 is FYNNEI in the germline V gene. The CDR3 loop reads CASRVGTVLNEQFF. The CDR3 DNA follows: TGTGCCAGCAGGGTTGGGACTGTCTTAAATGAGCAGTTCTTC.